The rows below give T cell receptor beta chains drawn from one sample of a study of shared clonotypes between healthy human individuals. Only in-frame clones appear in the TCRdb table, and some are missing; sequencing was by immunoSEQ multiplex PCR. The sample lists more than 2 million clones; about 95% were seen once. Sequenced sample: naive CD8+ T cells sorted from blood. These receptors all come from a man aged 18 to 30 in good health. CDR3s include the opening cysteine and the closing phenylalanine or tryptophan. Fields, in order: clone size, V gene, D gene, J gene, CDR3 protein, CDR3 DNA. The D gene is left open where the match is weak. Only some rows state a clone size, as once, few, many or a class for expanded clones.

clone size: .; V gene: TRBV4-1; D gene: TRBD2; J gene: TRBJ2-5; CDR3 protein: CASSQVQLAGGPETQYF; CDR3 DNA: TGCGCCAGCAGCCAAGTTCAACTAGCGGGGGGGCCGGAGACCCAGTACTTC
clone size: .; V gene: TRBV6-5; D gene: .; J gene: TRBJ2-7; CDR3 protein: CASSYGALLYEQYF; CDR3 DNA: TGTGCCAGCAGTTACGGGGCACTACTCTACGAGCAGTACTTC
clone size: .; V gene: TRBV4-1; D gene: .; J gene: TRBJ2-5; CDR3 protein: CASSQSVGWETQYF; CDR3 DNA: TGCGCCAGCAGCCAATCTGTTGGCTGGGAGACCCAGTACTTC
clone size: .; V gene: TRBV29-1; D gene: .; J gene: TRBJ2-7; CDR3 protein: CSVGYESYEQYF; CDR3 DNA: TGCAGCGTTGGATACGAATCCTACGAGCAGTACTTC
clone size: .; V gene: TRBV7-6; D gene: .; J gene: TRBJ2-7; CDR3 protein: CASSAGRTEQYF; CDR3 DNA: TGTGCCAGCAGCGCCGGGCGGACTGAGCAGTACTTC
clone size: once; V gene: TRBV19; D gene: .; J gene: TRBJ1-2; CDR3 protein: CASSSYTSYTF; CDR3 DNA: TGTGCCAGTAGTTCCTACACGAGCTACACCTTC
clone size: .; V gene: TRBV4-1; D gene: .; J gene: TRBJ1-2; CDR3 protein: CASSYGQQLNYGYTF; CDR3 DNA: TGCGCCAGCAGCTATGGACAGCAACTTAACTATGGCTACACCTTC
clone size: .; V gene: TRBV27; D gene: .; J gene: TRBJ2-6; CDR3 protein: CASSAGPGSGANVLTF; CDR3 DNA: TGTGCCAGCAGTGCCGGACCCGGCTCTGGGGCCAACGTCCTGACTTTC
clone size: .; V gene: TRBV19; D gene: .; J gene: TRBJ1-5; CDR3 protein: CASSPRGLNQPQHF; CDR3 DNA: TGTGCCAGTAGTCCTCGGGGACTGAATCAGCCCCAGCATTTT
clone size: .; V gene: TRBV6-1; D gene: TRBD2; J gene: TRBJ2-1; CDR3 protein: CASSELAGGDNEQFF; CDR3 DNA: TGTGCCAGCAGTGAACTAGCGGGGGGCGACAATGAGCAGTTCTTC
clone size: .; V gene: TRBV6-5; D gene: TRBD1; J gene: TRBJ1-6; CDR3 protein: CASSPLTGTGGYHF; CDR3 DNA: TGTGCCAGCAGCCCACTGACCGGGACAGGGGGCTATCACTTT
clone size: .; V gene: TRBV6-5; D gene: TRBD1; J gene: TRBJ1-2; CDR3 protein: CASSRDRNFYGYTF; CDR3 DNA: TGTGCCAGCAGTCGGGACAGAAACTTCTATGGCTACACCTTC